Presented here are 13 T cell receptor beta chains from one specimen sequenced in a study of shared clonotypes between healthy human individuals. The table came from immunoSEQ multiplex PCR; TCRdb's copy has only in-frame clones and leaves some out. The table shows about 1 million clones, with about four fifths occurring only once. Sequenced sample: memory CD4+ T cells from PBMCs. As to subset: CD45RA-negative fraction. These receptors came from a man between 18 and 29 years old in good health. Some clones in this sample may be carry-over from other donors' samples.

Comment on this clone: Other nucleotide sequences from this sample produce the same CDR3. CDR3 region: CASSFEGAYEQYF. DNA for the CDR3: TGCGCCAGCAGCTTTGAGGGGGCCTACGAGCAGTACTTC. V and J are TRBV5-1 and TRBJ2-7; TRBD1 might be the D (6 bases). CDR1 is SGHRS and CDR2 is YFSETQ in the germline V gene. The V end was cut by 2 bases, the J end by 2 bases, with 8 bases between. The CDR3 totals 13 residues.

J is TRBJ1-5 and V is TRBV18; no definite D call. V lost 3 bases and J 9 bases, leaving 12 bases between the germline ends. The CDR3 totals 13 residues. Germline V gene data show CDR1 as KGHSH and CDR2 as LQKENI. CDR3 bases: TGTGCCAGCTCACCTACCCGGAGTTGGCCCCAGCATTTT. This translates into CASSPTRSWPQHF.

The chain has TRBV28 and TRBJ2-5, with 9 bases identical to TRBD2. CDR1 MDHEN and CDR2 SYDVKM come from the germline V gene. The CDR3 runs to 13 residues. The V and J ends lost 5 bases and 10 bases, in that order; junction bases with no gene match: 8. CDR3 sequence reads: CASSLLAGWSQYF. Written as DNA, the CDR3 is TGTGCCAGCAGTCTCCTAGCGGGGTGGAGCCAGTACTTC.

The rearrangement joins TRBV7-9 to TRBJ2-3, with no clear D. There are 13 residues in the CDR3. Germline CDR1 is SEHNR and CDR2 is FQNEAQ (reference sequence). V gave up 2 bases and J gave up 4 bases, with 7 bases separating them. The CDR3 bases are TGTGCCAGCAGCTTAAATTCGGCAGATACGCAGTATTTT. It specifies CASSLNSADTQYF. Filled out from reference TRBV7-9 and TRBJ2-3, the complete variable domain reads DTGVSQNPRHKITKRGQNVTFRCDPISEHNRLYWYRQTLGQGPEFLTYFQNEAQLEKSRLLSDRFSAERPKGSFSTLEIQRTEQGDSAMYLCASSLNSADTQYFGPGTRLTVL.

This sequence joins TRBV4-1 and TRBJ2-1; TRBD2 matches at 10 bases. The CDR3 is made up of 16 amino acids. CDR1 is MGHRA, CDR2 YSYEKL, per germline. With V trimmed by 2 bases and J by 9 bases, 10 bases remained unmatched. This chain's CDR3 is CASSQLLAGASSEQFF. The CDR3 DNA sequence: TGCGCCAGCAGCCAACTTCTAGCGGGAGCTTCGAGTGAGCAGTTCTTC.

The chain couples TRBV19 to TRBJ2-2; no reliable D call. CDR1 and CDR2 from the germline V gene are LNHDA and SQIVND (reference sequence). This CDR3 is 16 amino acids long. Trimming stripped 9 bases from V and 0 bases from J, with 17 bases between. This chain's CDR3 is CASRQVRLANTGELFF. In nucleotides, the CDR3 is TGTGCCAGCCGCCAAGTGAGGTTAGCGAACACCGGGGAGCTGTTTTTT.

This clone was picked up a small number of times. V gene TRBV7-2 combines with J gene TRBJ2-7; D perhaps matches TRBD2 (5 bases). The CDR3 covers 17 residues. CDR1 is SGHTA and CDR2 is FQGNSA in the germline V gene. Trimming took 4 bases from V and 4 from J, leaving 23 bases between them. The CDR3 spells CASSSHRPGPGLYEQYF. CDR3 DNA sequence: TGTGCCAGCAGCTCCCACCGCCCCGGGCCAGGACTGTACGAGCAGTACTTC.

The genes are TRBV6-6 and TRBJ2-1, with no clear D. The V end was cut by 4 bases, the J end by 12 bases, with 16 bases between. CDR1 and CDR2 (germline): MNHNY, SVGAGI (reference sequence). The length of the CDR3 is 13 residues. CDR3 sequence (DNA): TGTGCCAGCAGTTCGGACCCAATCTCATGGCAGTTCTTC. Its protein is CASSSDPISWQFF.

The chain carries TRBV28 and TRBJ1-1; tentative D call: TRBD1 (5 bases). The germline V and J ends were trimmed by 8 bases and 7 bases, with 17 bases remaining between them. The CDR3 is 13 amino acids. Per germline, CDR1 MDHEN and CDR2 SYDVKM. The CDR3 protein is CASVGEERGEAFF. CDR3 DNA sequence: TGTGCCAGCGTCGGTGAGGAAAGGGGTGAAGCTTTCTTT.

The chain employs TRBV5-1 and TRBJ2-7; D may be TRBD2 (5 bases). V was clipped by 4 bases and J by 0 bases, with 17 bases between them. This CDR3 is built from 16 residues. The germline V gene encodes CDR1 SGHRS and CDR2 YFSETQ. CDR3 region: CASSARVGGLSYEQYF. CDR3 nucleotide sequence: TGCGCCAGCAGCGCGAGAGTTGGCGGGCTCTCCTACGAGCAGTACTTC.

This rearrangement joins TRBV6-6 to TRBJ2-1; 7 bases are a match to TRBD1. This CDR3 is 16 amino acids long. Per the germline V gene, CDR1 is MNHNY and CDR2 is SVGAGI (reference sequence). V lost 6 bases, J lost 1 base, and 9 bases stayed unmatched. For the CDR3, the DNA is TGTGCCAGCAGGCCAAACCGGGACAGATCCTACAATGAGCAGTTCTTC. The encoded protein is CASRPNRDRSYNEQFF.

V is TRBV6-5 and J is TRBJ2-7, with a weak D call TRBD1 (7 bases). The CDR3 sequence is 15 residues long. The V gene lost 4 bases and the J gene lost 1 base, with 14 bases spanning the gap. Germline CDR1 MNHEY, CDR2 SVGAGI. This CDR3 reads CASSSAQGGSYEQYF. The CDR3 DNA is TGTGCCAGCAGTTCGGCTCAGGGGGGATCCTACGAGCAGTACTTC.

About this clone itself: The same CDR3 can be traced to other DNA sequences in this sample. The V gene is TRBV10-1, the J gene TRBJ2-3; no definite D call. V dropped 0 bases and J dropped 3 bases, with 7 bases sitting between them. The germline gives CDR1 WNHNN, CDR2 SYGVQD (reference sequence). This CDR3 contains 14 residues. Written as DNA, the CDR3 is TGCGCCAGCAGTGAGTCAATAGGGACAGATACGCAGTATTTT. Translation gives CASSESIGTDTQYF.